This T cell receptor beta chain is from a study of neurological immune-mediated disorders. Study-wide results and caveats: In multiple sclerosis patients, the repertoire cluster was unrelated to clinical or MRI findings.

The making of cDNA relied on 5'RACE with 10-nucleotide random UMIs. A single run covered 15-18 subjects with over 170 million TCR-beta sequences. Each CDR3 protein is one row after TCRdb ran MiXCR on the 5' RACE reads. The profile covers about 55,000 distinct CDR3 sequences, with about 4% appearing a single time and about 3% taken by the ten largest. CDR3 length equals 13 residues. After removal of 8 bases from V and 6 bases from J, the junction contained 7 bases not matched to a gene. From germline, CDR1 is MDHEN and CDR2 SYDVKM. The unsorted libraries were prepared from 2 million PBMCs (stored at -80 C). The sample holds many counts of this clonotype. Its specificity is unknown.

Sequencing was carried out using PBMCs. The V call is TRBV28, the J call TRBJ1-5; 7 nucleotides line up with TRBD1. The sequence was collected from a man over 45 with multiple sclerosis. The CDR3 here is CASLRGAGQPQHF. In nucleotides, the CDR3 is TGTGCCAGCCTCAGGGGGGCCGGTCAGCCCCAGCATTTT.